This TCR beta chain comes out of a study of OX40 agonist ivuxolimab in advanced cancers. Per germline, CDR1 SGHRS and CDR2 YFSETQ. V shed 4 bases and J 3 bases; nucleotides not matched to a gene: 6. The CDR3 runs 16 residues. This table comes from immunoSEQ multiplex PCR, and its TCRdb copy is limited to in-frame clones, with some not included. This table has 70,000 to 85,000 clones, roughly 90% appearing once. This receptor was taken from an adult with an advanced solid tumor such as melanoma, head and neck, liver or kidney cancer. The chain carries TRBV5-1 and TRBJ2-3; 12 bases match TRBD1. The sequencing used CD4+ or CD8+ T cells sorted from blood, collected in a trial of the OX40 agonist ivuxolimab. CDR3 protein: CASSLGQGAGTDTQYF. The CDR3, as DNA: TGCGCCAGCAGCCTGGGACAGGGGGCCGGTACAGATACGCAGTATTTT.